These 8 T cell receptor beta chains originate from one sample sequenced in a study of shared T cell receptors in the human thymus (dated by TCRdb to the early 2020s). To prepare the library, the immunoSEQ multiplex PCR assay was applied. Not all clones reach the TCRdb copy of this immuneACCESS table, which keeps in-frame sequences only. Checked studies attribute under half of the gap to unresolved V genes and leave the rest unexplained. Present in this sample are over 650,000 clones, approximately 89% of which were seen just once. Roughly 0.0086% of the sample goes to the ten largest clones. These data were also reused for a study on human thymus T cells.

The material sequenced was thymocytes. These receptors were taken from a boy under two years old with a congenital heart defect. Donor details come from another sample of the same person, matched by shared clones.

The chain uses TRBV5-1 and TRBJ1-5; TRBD1 matches 7 bases. The CDR3 sequence is 17 residues long. V dropped 0 bases and J dropped 5; count of bases not matched to a gene: 11. Per the germline V gene, CDR1 is SGHRS and CDR2 is YFSETQ. The CDR3 nucleotides are TGCGCCAGCAGCTTGGCCGTCTCCGACAGGGTCGATCAGCCCCAGCATTTT. Translating it yields CASSLAVSDRVDQPQHF.

The chain joins TRBV7-8 to TRBJ1-3; TRBD1 matches at 8 bases. Germline V gene lookup returns CDR1 SGHVS and CDR2 FQNEAQ. This CDR3 is 20 amino acids long. The V gene end was trimmed by 3 bases and the J gene end by 4 bases; junction bases not matched to a gene: 20. CDR3: CASSFDLGQGDDFWGNTIYF. The CDR3 nucleotides read TGTGCCAGCAGCTTCGACCTCGGACAGGGAGATGACTTTTGGGGAAACACCATATATTTT.

This chain connects TRBV5-1 to TRBJ2-2; unclear D gene. The germline CDR1 and CDR2 sequences are SGHRS and YFSETQ. There are 14 residues in the CDR3. Trimming took 1 base from V and 1 from J, leaving 5 bases between them. The CDR3 DNA is TGCGCCAGCAGCTTGTACAGGAACACCGGGGAGCTGTTTTTT. This encodes CASSLYRNTGELFF.

CDR3 sequence: CASGLSSREVNQPQHF. The CDR3 DNA reads as TGTGCTAGTGGTTTGTCGTCCAGGGAAGTCAATCAGCCCCAGCATTTT. The V gene is TRBV12-5, the J gene TRBJ1-5, with a tentative D call TRBD1 (5 bases). Trimming cost V 2 bases and J 3 bases, with 14 bases left between them. Germline lookup yields CDR1 LGHNT and CDR2 FRNRAP. The CDR3 runs 16 residues.

The chain combines TRBV4-3 with TRBJ2-1; TRBD2 aligns across 10 bases. Losses at the gene ends were 2 bases for V and 2 bases for J; bases not matched to a gene: 3. Germline lookup yields CDR1 LGHNA and CDR2 YSLEER. The CDR3 length is 16 residues. Here the CDR3 reads CASSQLAGETYNEQFF. DNA for the CDR3: TGCGCCAGCAGCCAACTAGCGGGAGAAACCTACAATGAGCAGTTCTTC.

The V call is TRBV27, the J call TRBJ1-2; no reliable D call. The CDR3 length is 12 residues. Between the trimmed V and J ends, which lost 8 bases and 8 bases, there was a span of 15 bases. CDR1 MNHEY and CDR2 SMNVEV come from the germline V gene (reference sequence). The CDR3 DNA reads TGTGCCAGCCGGACGGGGAAGTGGGGCTACACCTTC. It specifies CASRTGKWGYTF.

The V and J genes are TRBV7-9 and TRBJ1-1; 10 bases are shared with TRBD1. Trimming cost V 5 bases and J 3 bases; bases outside gene matches: 12. The CDR3 is 17 residues long. Per germline, CDR1 SEHNR and CDR2 FQNEAQ (reference sequence). CDR3 protein: CASSPNETGTGDTEAFF. CDR3 sequence (DNA): TGTGCCAGCAGCCCGAACGAAACCGGGACAGGGGACACTGAAGCTTTCTTT. Drawing the rest from reference TRBV7-9 and TRBJ1-1, the complete variable domain is DTGVSQNPRHKITKRGQNVTFRCDPISEHNRLYWYRQTLGQGPEFLTYFQNEAQLEKSRLLSDRFSAERPKGSFSTLEIQRTEQGDSAMYLCASSPNETGTGDTEAFFGQGTRLTVV.

This clone was detected a few times. The chain couples TRBV5-6 to TRBJ2-1, with a possible D match to TRBD2 (5 bases). Looked up from germline, CDR1 is SGHDT and CDR2 is YYEEEE. There are 17 residues in the CDR3. V was shortened by 0 bases and J by 6 bases, with 19 bases between the two germline ends. The CDR3 nucleotides are TGTGCCAGCAGCTTGGTTCTAGCCCCTAAACACCCCAATGAGCAGTTCTTC. Translation: CASSLVLAPKHPNEQFF.